The 30 T cell receptor beta chains in this list originate from one sample, sequenced in a study of T cell clones after liver transplantation (dated by TCRdb to between 2019 and 2020). Receptor amplification or capture employed the immunoSEQ multiplex PCR assay. This immuneACCESS table, as held by TCRdb, lists in-frame sequences with V and J called but not all clones. Of the missing ones, under half trace to an unresolved V gene in checked studies; the others have no known cause. The sample yields about 75,000 clones; around four fifths were counted once. The ten largest make up less than 2.5% of the sample. Sequencing was performed on CD4+ T cells from blood, taken less than 50 months after liver transplant. The receptors stem from a human patient who received a liver transplant. After a transplant, some T cells may have been passed on by the graft donor.

Only one count was recorded for this clone. The DNA of the CDR3 is TGTGCCAGCAGCTCCACTGGGGGGACAGTGGTGGACACCATATATTTT. As protein: CASSSTGGTVVDTIYF. V is TRBV5-6 and J is TRBJ1-3; 7 bases map to TRBD1. The junction had 14 bases not matched to a gene; V was cut back by 3 bases and J by 8 bases. The CDR3 loop spans 16 amino acids. CDR1 is SGHDT, CDR2 YYEEEE, per germline. Looking up the rest from reference TRBV5-6 and TRBJ1-3 gives the full variable domain: DAGVTQSPTHLIKTRGQQVTLRCSPKSGHDTVSWYQQALGQGPQFIFQYYEEEERQRGNFPDRFSGHQFPNYSSELNVNALLLGDSALYLCASSSTGGTVVDTIYFGEGSWLTVV.

This chain joins TRBV2 and TRBJ1-1; D is uncertain. Germline CDR1 SNHLY, CDR2 FYNNEI. This CDR3 is 13 amino acids long. The ends were cut back, 3 bases at V and 4 bases at J, with 9 bases in the middle. DNA of the CDR3: TGTGCCAGCAGTGATGCTGCGGCCACTGAAGCTTTCTTT. This gives the protein CASSDAAATEAFF.

V is TRBV25-1 and J is TRBJ1-2, with 8 bases aligning to TRBD1. V gave up 5 bases and J gave up 8 bases; unmatched junction bases: 10. The CDR3 covers 14 residues. Germline V gives CDR1 MGHDK, CDR2 SYGVNS. CDR3 nucleotides: TGTGCCAGCAGTAAGGGACAGGTCCAAGACGGCTACACCTTC. It yields the protein CASSKGQVQDGYTF.

This clone was counted only a few times. The rearrangement uses TRBV4-1 and TRBJ1-6; the match to TRBD1 covers 7 bases. Germline trimming cut 0 bases from V and 7 bases from J; bases unmatched to any gene: 9. Germline-derived CDR1 and CDR2 are MGHRA and YSYEKL. The CDR3 runs to 17 residues. Written as DNA, the CDR3 is TGCGCCAGCAGCCAAGAGGAATCAGGGGGAAACAATTCACCCCTCCACTTT. Translated, it gives CASSQEESGGNNSPLHF.

V usage is TRBV5-1 and J usage is TRBJ1-3; D gene uncertain. Per germline, CDR1 SGHRS and CDR2 YFSETQ. The CDR3 is 14 amino acids. The V end lost 1 base, the J end lost 0 bases, and 5 bases lay between the germline ends. CDR3 residues: CASSLPSSGNTIYF. For the CDR3, the DNA is TGCGCCAGCAGCTTGCCGAGCTCTGGAAACACCATATATTTT.

This clone came up a few times. The V and J genes are TRBV7-3 and TRBJ2-2; D not resolved. This CDR3 is 13 amino acids long. V lost 5 bases and J lost 7, with 11 bases in between. The germline V gene encodes CDR1 SGHTA and CDR2 FQGTGA. The CDR3 here is CASSDTGYGELFF. The CDR3 DNA reads TGTGCCAGCAGCGACACGGGTTACGGGGAGCTGTTTTTT.

This chain connects TRBV5-6 to TRBJ1-2; 7 bases fit TRBD1. V dropped 4 bases and J dropped 4; count of bases not matched to a gene: 7. Germline V gene sequence: CDR1 SGHDT, CDR2 YYEEEE. This CDR3 spans 14 amino acids. CDR3 DNA: TGTGCCAGCAGCCGAGACAGGGTTCCCTATGGCTACACCTTC. Translating gives CASSRDRVPYGYTF.

The chain links TRBV7-2 to TRBJ1-5; TRBD1 is a possible D gene (6 bases). The CDR3 has 15 residues. Trimming left V 0 bases short and J 7 bases short, with 13 bases between. Germline V lookup: CDR1 SGHTA, CDR2 FQGNSA. This chain's CDR3 is CASSLAGDRFQPQHF. The CDR3 nucleotides are TGTGCCAGCAGCTTAGCCGGAGACAGGTTCCAGCCCCAGCATTTT.

The rearrangement uses TRBV7-3 and TRBJ2-5; D possibly corresponds to TRBD1 (6 bases). Germline loops: CDR1 SGHTA, CDR2 FQGTGA. This CDR3 comprises 13 residues. Trimming removed 5 bases from V and 5 bases from J, with 12 bases in between. The DNA of the CDR3 is TGTGCCAGCAGCCCAACAGGGTTGGAGACCCAGTACTTC. This sequence encodes CASSPTGLETQYF.

This chain uses TRBV2 with TRBJ2-3; D is ambiguous. The CDR3 spans 14 residues. The germline V and J ends were trimmed by 2 bases and 1 base, with 7 bases remaining between them. Per germline, CDR1 SNHLY and CDR2 FYNNEI. CDR3 nucleotide sequence: TGTGCCAGCAGTGAACGACGCCGCACAGATACGCAGTATTTT. Its protein is CASSERRRTDTQYF. The full variable domain, its missing parts supplied by reference TRBV2 and TRBJ2-3, is EPEVTQTPSHQVTQMGQEVILRCVPISNHLYFYWYRQILGQKVEFLVSFYNNEISEKSEIFDDQFSVERPDGSNFTLKIRSTKLEDSAMYFCASSERRRTDTQYFGPGTRLTVL.

The rearrangement joins TRBV29-1 to TRBJ2-3; D unclear. The CDR3 length is 11 residues. CDR1 is SQVTM and CDR2 is ANQGSEA in the germline V gene. V lost 4 bases and J 6 bases, leaving 8 bases between the germline ends. CDR3 protein: CSVVGLDTQYF. The CDR3, as DNA: TGCAGCGTTGTGGGGTTGGATACGCAGTATTTT.

This sequence joins TRBV28 and TRBJ2-7, with D unclear. Germline lookup yields CDR1 MDHEN and CDR2 SYDVKM. The CDR3 length is 12 residues. The V end was cut by 3 bases, the J end by 7 bases, with 10 bases between. The DNA of the CDR3 is TGTGCCAGCAGTTTCGGCAGGCGGGAGCAGTACTTC. Protein: CASSFGRREQYF.

This chain uses TRBV6-5 with TRBJ2-1; D is undetermined. Germline lookup yields CDR1 MNHEY and CDR2 SVGAGI. The CDR3 length is 11 residues. With 8 bases removed from V and 4 bases from J, the gap between germline ends came to 6 bases. CDR3 nucleotide sequence: TGTGCCAGCCGTGGTTACAATGAGCAGTTCTTC. Translation gives CASRGYNEQFF.

The chain links TRBV2 to TRBJ2-5; the match to TRBD1 covers 7 bases. CDR1 and CDR2 from the germline V gene are SNHLY and FYNNEI. Trimming cost V 10 bases and J 3 bases; bases outside gene matches: 20. The CDR3 consists of 17 residues. Here the CDR3 DNA reads TGTGCCATAATGTCCCCCGCTAGGTCACAGGGGAAAGAGACCCAGTACTTC. Protein: CAIMSPARSQGKETQYF.

The chain uses TRBV29-1 and TRBJ2-7; 8 bases match TRBD2. The CDR3 sequence is 14 residues long. CDR1 and CDR2 from the germline V gene are SQVTM and ANQGSEA. V gave up 6 bases and J gave up 4 bases; unmatched junction bases: 11. In DNA, the CDR3 is TGCAGCGTATGCCCCGGGGGGGGTTCGTACGAGCAGTACTTC. Translating gives CSVCPGGGSYEQYF.

This chain uses TRBV29-1 with TRBJ1-2, with TRBD1 as a possible D gene (6 bases). This CDR3 has 12 residues. Germline CDR1 SQVTM, CDR2 ANQGSEA. Trimming took off 6 bases at V and 5 bases at J, with 13 bases between the two ends. CDR3 sequence (DNA): TGCAGCGTGCCCGAAGGGGGTTATGGCTACACCTTC. Translation gives CSVPEGGYGYTF.

The chain couples TRBV7-2 to TRBJ2-5, with D unclear. Between the trimmed V and J ends, which lost 5 bases and 4 bases, there was a span of 8 bases. CDR1 and CDR2 from the germline V gene are SGHTA and FQGNSA. This CDR3 has 12 residues. As DNA, the CDR3 is TGTGCCAGCAGCCCCAGTCTAGAGACCCAGTACTTC. It specifies CASSPSLETQYF.

The chain recombines TRBV12-2 with TRBJ1-4. TRBV12-2 is a recognized pseudogene. This CDR3 contains 15 residues. Written as DNA, the CDR3 is TGTGCAAGTCGCTTAGTCATCAACGTTTTTGAAAAACTGTTTTTT. This codes for CASRLVINVFEKLFF.

V gene TRBV5-1 combines with J gene TRBJ1-1; 8 bases agree with TRBD1. Germline CDR1 is SGHRS and CDR2 is YFSETQ. Losses at the gene ends were 7 bases for V and 3 bases for J; bases not matched to a gene: 8. CDR3 length: 14 residues. DNA for the CDR3: TGCGCCAGCGGCCGGACAGGGCATGACACTGAAGCTTTCTTT. Translation gives CASGRTGHDTEAFF.

The chain couples TRBV6-5 to TRBJ2-7, with D tentatively TRBD1 (6 bases). The ends were cut back, 2 bases at V and 9 bases at J, with 14 bases in the middle. Germline V gene data show CDR1 as MNHEY and CDR2 as SVGAGI. The CDR3 consists of 13 residues. The chain's CDR3 is CASSYQTGTWQYF. CDR3 sequence (DNA): TGTGCCAGCAGTTACCAAACAGGGACCTGGCAGTACTTC.

The chain uses TRBV10-3 and TRBJ2-5, with 9 bases fitting TRBD2. From germline, CDR1 is ENHRY and CDR2 SYGVKD. Germline trimming cut 4 bases from V and 2 bases from J; bases unmatched to any gene: 8. This CDR3 region has 16 residues. CDR3: CAISGTDSGSQETQYF. The CDR3 bases are TGTGCCATCAGTGGGACGGATAGCGGGAGTCAAGAGACCCAGTACTTC.

The rearrangement links TRBV19 to TRBJ2-2; no reliable D call. CDR3 size: 14 residues. CDR1 LNHDA and CDR2 SQIVND come from the germline V gene (reference sequence). The V end lost 1 base, the J end lost 2 bases, and 5 bases lay between the germline ends. Here the CDR3 reads CASSIVSNTGELFF. For the CDR3, the DNA is TGTGCCAGTAGTATAGTAAGCAACACCGGGGAGCTGTTTTTT.

This CDR3 is CASSVVSAPNTGELFF. CDR3 sequence (DNA): TGTGCCAGCAGCGTAGTTTCTGCCCCGAACACCGGGGAGCTGTTTTTT. This chain uses TRBV9 with TRBJ2-2; D unclear. Deletions cut 0 bases from V and 0 bases from J, with 9 bases between. The CDR3 runs 16 residues. Per germline, CDR1 SGDLS and CDR2 YYNGEE.

V gene TRBV7-2 combines with J gene TRBJ1-1; no firm D call. This CDR3 is 15 amino acids long. The V end lost 5 bases, the J end lost 0 bases, and 13 bases lay between the germline ends. Germline loops: CDR1 SGHTA, CDR2 FQGNSA. CDR3 residues: CASSAFLAVNTEAFF. CDR3 sequence (DNA): TGTGCCAGCAGCGCATTTCTGGCCGTGAACACTGAAGCTTTCTTT. The full variable domain, its missing parts supplied by reference TRBV7-2 and TRBJ1-1, is GAGVSQSPSNKVTEKGKDVELRCDPISGHTALYWYRQSLGQGLEFLIYFQGNSAPDKSGLPSDRFSAERTGGSVSTLTIQRTQQEDSAVYLCASSAFLAVNTEAFFGQGTRLTVV.

The rearrangement uses TRBV19 and TRBJ1-5, with no clear D. Germline values: CDR1 LNHDA, CDR2 SQIVND (reference sequence). This CDR3 has 12 amino acids. V was shortened by 1 base and J by 10 bases, with 8 bases between the two germline ends. The CDR3 sequence is CASSIVPHPQHF. CDR3 nucleotides: TGTGCCAGTAGTATAGTACCTCACCCCCAGCATTTT.

The rearrangement joins TRBV10-1 to TRBJ2-1; 9 bases are a match to TRBD2. J was trimmed by 3 bases and V by 7 bases; bases with no gene match: 10. The germline CDR1 and CDR2 sequences are WNHNN and SYGVQD (reference sequence). The CDR3 extends over 16 amino acids. The CDR3 coding sequence is TGCGCCAGCAAGGGCCGGACTAGCGAATACTACAATGAGCAGTTCTTC. Amino acid sequence: CASKGRTSEYYNEQFF.

As DNA, the CDR3 is TGTGCCAGCTCAGAATCGACAGGGGCAGAGGAGGGCTACACCTTC. Translating gives CASSESTGAEEGYTF. The genes are TRBV18 and TRBJ1-2; 8 nucleotides agree with TRBD1. The CDR3 covers 15 residues. After removal of 5 bases from V and 8 bases from J, the junction contained 13 bases not matched to a gene. CDR1 and CDR2 from the germline V gene are KGHSH and LQKENI.

This rearrangement joins TRBV28 to TRBJ2-1, with 11 bases matching TRBD2. V was pared by 3 bases and J by 7 bases, with 8 bases of the junction left unmatched. The CDR3 is made up of 16 amino acids. The V gene's germline CDR1 is MDHEN and CDR2 SYDVKM. CDR3 amino acids: CASSLPLAGGWNEQFF. CDR3 nucleotides: TGTGCCAGCAGTTTGCCCCTAGCGGGAGGCTGGAATGAGCAGTTCTTC.

The chain combines TRBV7-2 with TRBJ2-3; maybe TRBD2 (6 bases). Germline lookup yields CDR1 SGHTA and CDR2 FQGNSA. CDR3 length equals 13 residues. The V end lost 2 bases, the J end lost 7 bases, and 10 bases lay between the germline ends. CDR3 protein: CASSLPGENTQYF. The CDR3 region has the DNA TGTGCCAGCAGCTTACCGGGGGAAAATACGCAGTATTTT.

The rearrangement uses TRBV5-1 and TRBJ2-2; possibly TRBD1 or TRBD2 for D (5 bases each). CDR1 is SGHRS, CDR2 YFSETQ, per germline. This CDR3 region has 13 residues. V lost 1 base, J lost 6 bases, and 7 bases lay in between. CDR3 amino acids: CASSLQGPGELFF. The CDR3 nucleotides read TGCGCCAGCAGCTTGCAGGGACCCGGGGAGCTGTTTTTT.